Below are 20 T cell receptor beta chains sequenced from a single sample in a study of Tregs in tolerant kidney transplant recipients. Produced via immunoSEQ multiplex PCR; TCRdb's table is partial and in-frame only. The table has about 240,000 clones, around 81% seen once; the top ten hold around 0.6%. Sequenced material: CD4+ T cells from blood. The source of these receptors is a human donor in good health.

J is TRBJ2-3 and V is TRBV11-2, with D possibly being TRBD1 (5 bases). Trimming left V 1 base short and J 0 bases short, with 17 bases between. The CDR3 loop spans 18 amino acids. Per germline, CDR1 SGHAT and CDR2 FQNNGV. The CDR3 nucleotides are TGTGCCAGCAGCTTAGGCCGACAGCCCTTTACTAGCACAGATACGCAGTATTTT. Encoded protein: CASSLGRQPFTSTDTQYF. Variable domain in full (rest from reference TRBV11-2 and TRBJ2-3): EAGVAQSPRYKIIEKRQSVAFWCNPISGHATLYWYQQILGQGPKLLIQFQNNGVVDDSQLPKDRFSAERLKGVDSTLKIQPAKLEDSAVYLCASSLGRQPFTSTDTQYFGPGTRLTVL.

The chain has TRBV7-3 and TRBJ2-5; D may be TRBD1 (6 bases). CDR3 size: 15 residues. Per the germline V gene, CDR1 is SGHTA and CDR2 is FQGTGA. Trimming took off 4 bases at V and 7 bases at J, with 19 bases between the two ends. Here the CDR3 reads CASSSTGGAAGTQYF. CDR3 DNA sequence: TGTGCCAGCAGCTCAACTGGGGGCGCCGCCGGGACCCAGTACTTC.

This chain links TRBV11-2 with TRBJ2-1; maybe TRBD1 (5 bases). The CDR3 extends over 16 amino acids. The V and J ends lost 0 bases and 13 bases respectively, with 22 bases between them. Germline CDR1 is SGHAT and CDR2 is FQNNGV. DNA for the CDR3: TGTGCCAGCAGCTTAGATCAACGGACATCTGCTCGGCGACAGTTCTTC. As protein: CASSLDQRTSARRQFF.

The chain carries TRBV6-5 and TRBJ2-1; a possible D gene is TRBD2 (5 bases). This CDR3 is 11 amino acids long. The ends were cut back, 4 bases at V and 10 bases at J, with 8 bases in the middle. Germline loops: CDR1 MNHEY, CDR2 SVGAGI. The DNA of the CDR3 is TGTGCCAGCAGTTGGACTTGGGAGCAGTTCTTC. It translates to CASSWTWEQFF.

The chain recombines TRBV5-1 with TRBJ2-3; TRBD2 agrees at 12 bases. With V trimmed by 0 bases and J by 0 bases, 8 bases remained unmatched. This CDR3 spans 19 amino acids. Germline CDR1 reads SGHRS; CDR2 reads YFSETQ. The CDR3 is CASSLGLAGAWDSTDTQYF. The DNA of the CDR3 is TGCGCCAGCAGCTTGGGACTAGCGGGAGCTTGGGATAGCACAGATACGCAGTATTTT.

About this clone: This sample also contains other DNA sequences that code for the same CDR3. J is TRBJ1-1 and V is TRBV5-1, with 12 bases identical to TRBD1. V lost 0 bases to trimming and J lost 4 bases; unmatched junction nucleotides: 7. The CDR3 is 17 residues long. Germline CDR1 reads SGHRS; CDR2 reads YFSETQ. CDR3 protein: CASSLVWDRGRGTEAFF. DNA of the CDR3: TGCGCCAGCAGCTTGGTATGGGACAGGGGGCGCGGCACTGAAGCTTTCTTT.

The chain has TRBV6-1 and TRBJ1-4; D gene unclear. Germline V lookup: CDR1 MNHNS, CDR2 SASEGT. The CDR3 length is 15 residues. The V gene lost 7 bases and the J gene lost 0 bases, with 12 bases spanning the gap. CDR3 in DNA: TGTGCCAGCAATGGAAGATCGGCAACTAATGAAAAACTGTTTTTT. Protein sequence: CASNGRSATNEKLFF.

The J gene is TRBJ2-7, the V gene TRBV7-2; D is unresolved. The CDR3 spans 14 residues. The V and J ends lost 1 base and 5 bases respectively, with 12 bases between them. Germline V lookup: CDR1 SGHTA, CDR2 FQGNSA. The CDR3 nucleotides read TGTGCCAGCAGCTTAGTGGCAGTTAACCACGAGCAGTACTTC. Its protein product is CASSLVAVNHEQYF.

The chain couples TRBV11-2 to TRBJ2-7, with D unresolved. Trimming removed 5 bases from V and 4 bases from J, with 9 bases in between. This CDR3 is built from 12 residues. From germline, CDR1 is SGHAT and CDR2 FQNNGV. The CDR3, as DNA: TGTGCCAGCAGCCCTACCTCTTACGAGCAGTACTTC. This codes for CASSPTSYEQYF.

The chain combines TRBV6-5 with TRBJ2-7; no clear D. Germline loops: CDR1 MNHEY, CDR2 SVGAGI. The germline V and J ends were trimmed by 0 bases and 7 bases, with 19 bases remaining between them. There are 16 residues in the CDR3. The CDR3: CASSYSEIRGGVEQYF. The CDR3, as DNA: TGTGCCAGCAGTTACTCCGAGATCAGAGGTGGTGTAGAGCAGTACTTC.

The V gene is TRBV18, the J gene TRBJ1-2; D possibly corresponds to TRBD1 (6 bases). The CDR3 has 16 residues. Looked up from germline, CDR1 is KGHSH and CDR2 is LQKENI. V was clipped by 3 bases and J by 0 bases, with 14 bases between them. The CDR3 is CASSPQDRTANYGYTF. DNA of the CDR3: TGTGCCAGCTCACCCCAGGACAGAACGGCTAACTATGGCTACACCTTC.

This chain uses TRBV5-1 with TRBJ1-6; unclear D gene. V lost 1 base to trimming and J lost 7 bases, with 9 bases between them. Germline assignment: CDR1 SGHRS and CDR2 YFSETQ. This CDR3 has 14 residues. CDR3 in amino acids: CASSLTTGNSPLHF. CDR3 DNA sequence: TGCGCCAGCAGCTTGACGACGGGGAATTCACCCCTCCACTTT.

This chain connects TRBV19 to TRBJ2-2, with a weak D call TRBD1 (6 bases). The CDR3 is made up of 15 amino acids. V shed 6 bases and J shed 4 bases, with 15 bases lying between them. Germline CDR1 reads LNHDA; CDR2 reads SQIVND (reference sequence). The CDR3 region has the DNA TGTGCCAGTAGGCCCTTGACAGGCCCCACCGGGGAGCTGTTTTTT. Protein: CASRPLTGPTGELFF.

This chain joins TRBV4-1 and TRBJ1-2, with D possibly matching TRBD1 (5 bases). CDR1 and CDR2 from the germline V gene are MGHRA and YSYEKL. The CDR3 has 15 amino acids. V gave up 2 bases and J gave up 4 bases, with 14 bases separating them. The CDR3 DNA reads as TGCGCCAGCAGCCAAATAGGGGCGCGGGTCTATGGCTACACCTTC. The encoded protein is CASSQIGARVYGYTF.

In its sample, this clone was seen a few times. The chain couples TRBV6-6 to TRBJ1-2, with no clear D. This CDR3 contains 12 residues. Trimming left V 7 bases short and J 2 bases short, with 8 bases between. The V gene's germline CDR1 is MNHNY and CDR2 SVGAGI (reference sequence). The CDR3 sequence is CASNDMNYGYTF. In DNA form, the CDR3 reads TGTGCCAGCAACGACATGAACTATGGCTACACCTTC.

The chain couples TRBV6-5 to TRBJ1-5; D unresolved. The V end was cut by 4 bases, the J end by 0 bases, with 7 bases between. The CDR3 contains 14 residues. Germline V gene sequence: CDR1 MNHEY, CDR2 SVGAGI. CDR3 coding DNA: TGTGCCAGCAGTTGGACGGCTAGCAATCAGCCCCAGCATTTT. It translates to CASSWTASNQPQHF.

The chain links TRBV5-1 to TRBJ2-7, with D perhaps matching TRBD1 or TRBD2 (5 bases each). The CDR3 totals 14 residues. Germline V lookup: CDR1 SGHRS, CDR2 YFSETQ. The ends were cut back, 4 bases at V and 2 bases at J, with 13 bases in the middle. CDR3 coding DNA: TGCGCCAGCAGCGGCCGGGACCAAGCCTACGAGCAGTACTTC. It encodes CASSGRDQAYEQYF.

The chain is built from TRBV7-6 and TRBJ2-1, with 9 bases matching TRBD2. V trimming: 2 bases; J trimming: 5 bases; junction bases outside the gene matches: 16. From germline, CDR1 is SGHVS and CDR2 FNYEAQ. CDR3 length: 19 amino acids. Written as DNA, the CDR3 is TGTGCCAGCAGCTTAAGCCCTATTAAGAGCGGGAGGAGGGACAATGAGCAGTTCTTC. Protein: CASSLSPIKSGRRDNEQFF.

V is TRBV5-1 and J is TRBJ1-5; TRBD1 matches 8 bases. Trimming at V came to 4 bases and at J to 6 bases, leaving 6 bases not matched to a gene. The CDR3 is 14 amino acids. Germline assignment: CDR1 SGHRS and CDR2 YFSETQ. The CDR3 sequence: CASSPQGAGQPQHF. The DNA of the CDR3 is TGCGCCAGCAGCCCCCAGGGGGCCGGTCAGCCCCAGCATTTT.

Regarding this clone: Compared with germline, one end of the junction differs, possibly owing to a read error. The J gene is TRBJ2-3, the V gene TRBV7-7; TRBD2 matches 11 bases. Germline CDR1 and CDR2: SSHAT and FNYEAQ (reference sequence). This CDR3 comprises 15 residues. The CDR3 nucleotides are TGTGCTAGCAGCTTAGTAGCGGGGGGGCCTGATACGCAGTATTTT. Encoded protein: CASSLVAGGPDTQYF.